A selection of T cell receptor beta chains follows, all from one sample in a study of T cells in Graves' hyperthyroidism and ophthalmopathy. TCRdb independently ran MiXCR on the multiplex PCR reads; one entry per CDR3 protein. The repertoire holds roughly 280,000 distinct CDR3 sequences, with over 20% as singletons. Sequenced: blood. These receptors were collected from a man under 40 with Graves' ophthalmopathy. Each CDR3 is given with its conserved first and last residue. A D gene is named only where the DNA matches it firmly. Not every row has a clone size; where given, it reads once, few, many or a size class.

j_call | v_call | cdr3_length | d_call | clone_size | cdr3_aa | cdr3_nt
TRBJ2-3 | TRBV27 | 15 | NA | many | CASSIRDSRTDTQYF | TGTGCCAGCAGTATCCGGGACTCCCGCACAGATACGCAGTATTTT
TRBJ2-1 | TRBV30 | 12 | NA | many | CAWSVASNEQFF | TGTGCCTGGAGTGTAGCCTCGAATGAGCAGTTCTTC
TRBJ1-3 | TRBV11-3 | 16 | NA | NA | CASSLEGQEEGNTIYF | TGTGCCAGCAGCTTAGAGGGGCAGGAAGAAGGAAACACCATATATTTT
TRBJ2-5 | TRBV14 | 13 | NA | few | CASSQEWRETQYF | TGTGCCAGCAGCCAAGAGTGGCGAGAGACCCAGTACTTC
TRBJ1-1 | TRBV12-3/TRBV12-4 | 12 | NA | many | CASSRASLEAFF | TGTGCCAGCAGTCGGGCCTCCCTTGAAGCTTTCTTT
TRBJ2-3 | TRBV20-1 | 16 | TRBD2 | NA | CSARSFTSGYTDTQYF | TGCAGTGCTAGATCCTTTACTAGCGGATACACAGATACGCAGTATTTT
TRBJ1-1 | TRBV2 | 11 | NA | many | CASMGHTEAFF | TGTGCCAGCATGGGGCACACTGAAGCTTTCTTT
TRBJ1-2 | TRBV2 | 16 | NA | NA | CASSDQPPTLIYGYTF | TGTGCCAGCAGTGATCAACCGCCCACTTTAATCTATGGCTACACCTTC
TRBJ1-2 | TRBV7-9 | 15 | NA | NA | CASSQTSDSVNGYTF | TGTGCCAGCAGCCAGACATCGGACAGCGTCAATGGCTACACCTTC
TRBJ2-5 | TRBV27 | 12 | TRBD1 | few | CASSPSTGQLNF | TGTGCCAGCAGTCCATCTACGGGACAGCTTAACTTC
TRBJ1-6 | TRBV6-1 | 18 | NA | few | CASRMGRITSSYNSPLHF | TGTGCCAGCAGAATGGGACGTATTACGAGCTCCTATAATTCACCCCTCCACTTT
TRBJ1-2 | TRBV29-1 | 13 | TRBD1 | NA | CSTRQGWDYGYTF | TGCAGCACCCGACAGGGGTGGGACTATGGCTACACCTTC
TRBJ2-7 | TRBV5-6 | 15 | TRBD2 | few | CASSTGLAHSYEQYF | TGTGCCAGCAGCACCGGACTAGCCCATTCCTACGAGCAGTACTTC
TRBJ1-1 | TRBV7-8 | 15 | NA | few | CASRDSPGGGTEAFF | TGTGCCAGCAGAGACTCTCCTGGGGGAGGGACTGAAGCTTTCTTT
TRBJ2-7 | TRBV27 | 16 | NA | many | CASSYAPTTTNREQYF | TGTGCCAGCAGTTATGCCCCCACGACTACCAACCGGGAGCAGTACTTC
TRBJ1-3 | TRBV30 | 12 | NA | few | CVAGSSGNTIYF | TGTGTCGCGGGGTCGAGTGGAAACACCATATATTTT
TRBJ1-5 | TRBV11-2 | 16 | NA | NA | CASSPGNRVGNQPQHF | TGTGCCAGCAGCCCTGGGAACAGGGTAGGCAATCAGCCCCAGCATTTT
TRBJ2-7 | TRBV6-1 | 16 | TRBD1 | few | CASKVGLTGASYEQYF | TGTGCCAGCAAGGTGGGGCTCACAGGGGCCTCCTACGAGCAGTACTTC
TRBJ1-1 | TRBV6-1 | 11 | NA | many | CASRGYTEAFF | TGTGCCAGCCGTGGATACACTGAAGCTTTCTTT
TRBJ1-1 | TRBV28 | 13 | NA | many | CASSLTKNTEAFF | TGTGCCAGCAGTTTGACTAAGAACACTGAAGCTTTCTTT
TRBJ2-7 | TRBV28 | 13 | NA | NA | CASSLGRAHEQYF | TGTGCCAGCAGTTTGGGCAGGGCACACGAGCAGTACTTC
TRBJ2-6 | TRBV24-1 | 16 | NA | few | CATDCRIVTGANVLTF | TGTGCCACCGACTGCCGGATTGTTACTGGGGCCAACGTCCTGACTTTC
TRBJ2-1 | TRBV28 | 11 | NA | few | CASSSYSAQFF | TGTGCCAGCAGTTCCTACTCTGCGCAGTTCTTC
TRBJ1-1 | TRBV11-2 | 13 | NA | many | CASSLVHNTEAFF | TGTGCCAGCAGCTTAGTACACAACACTGAAGCTTTCTTT
TRBJ2-7 | TRBV18 | 14 | NA | few | CASSRSGQTYEQYF | TGTGCCAGCTCACGATCCGGACAAACATACGAGCAGTACTTC
TRBJ2-1 | TRBV5-1 | 17 | TRBD2 | few | CASSLDRREMTYNEQFF | TGCGCCAGCAGCTTGGATAGGCGGGAGATGACGTACAATGAGCAGTTCTTC
TRBJ2-5 | TRBV20-1 | 14 | TRBD2 | many | CSASLAGVWETQYF | TGCAGTGCATCGCTAGCGGGAGTGTGGGAGACCCAGTACTTC
TRBJ1-1 | TRBV6-1 | 16 | TRBD1 | few | CASRLLTGTVRTEAFF | TGTGCCAGCAGACTCCTAACCGGGACAGTTCGCACTGAAGCTTTCTTT
TRBJ2-5 | TRBV27 | 16 | NA | few | CASSLWAYGYKETQYF | TGTGCCAGCAGTTTATGGGCTTATGGGTATAAAGAGACCCAGTACTTC
TRBJ2-3 | TRBV28 | 15 | TRBD1 | once | CASKPGQGHTDTQYF | TGTGCCAGCAAACCGGGACAGGGACACACAGATACGCAGTATTTT
TRBJ2-7 | TRBV28 | 15 | NA | many | CASIKVGRTPYEQYF | TGTGCCAGCATTAAGGTCGGGCGGACACCCTACGAGCAGTACTTC
TRBJ2-7 | TRBV11-2 | 17 | TRBD2 | few | CASSLGGLAGISYEQYF | TGTGCCAGCAGCTTAGGAGGCCTAGCGGGCATTTCCTACGAGCAGTACTTC
TRBJ1-1 | TRBV29-1 | 13 | TRBD1 | NA | CSASGQENTEAFF | TGCAGCGCCTCGGGACAGGAGAACACTGAAGCTTTCTTT
TRBJ2-5 | TRBV9 | 16 | TRBD1 | few | CASSSTGQGYQETQYF | TGTGCCAGCAGCTCGACCGGACAGGGGTACCAAGAGACCCAGTACTTC
TRBJ1-3 | TRBV11-3 | 15 | NA | NA | CTSSLTGTLGNTIYF | TGTACCAGCAGCTTAACAGGCACACTGGGAAACACCATATATTTT
TRBJ2-1 | TRBV20-1 | 18 | NA | NA | CSAKGGGYSPRLGNEQFF | TGCAGTGCTAAAGGGGGGGGGTATTCACCCCGCCTGGGCAATGAGCAGTTCTTC
TRBJ2-7 | TRBV7-2 | 15 | NA | few | CASSLGKAGPYEQYF | TGTGCCAGCAGCTTAGGGAAGGCGGGACCCTACGAGCAGTACTTC
TRBJ2-7 | TRBV7-2 | 13 | NA | many | CASSQTAYREQYF | TGTGCCAGCAGCCAAACCGCGTATCGCGAGCAGTACTTC
TRBJ1-5 | TRBV7-2 | 14 | TRBD1 | NA | CASSLETGEQPQHF | TGTGCCAGCAGCTTAGAAACAGGGGAGCAGCCCCAGCATTTT
TRBJ1-3 | TRBV4-1 | 16 | NA | NA | CASSREDRTTGNTIYF | TGCGCCAGCAGCCGCGAAGACAGGACCACTGGAAACACCATATATTTT
TRBJ2-2 | TRBV6-1 | 15 | TRBD2 | few | CASIGLAGPTGELFF | TGTGCCAGCATTGGACTAGCGGGGCCCACCGGGGAGCTGTTTTTT
TRBJ1-1 | TRBV2 | 14 | TRBD1 | NA | CAITRGQADTEAFF | TGTGCCATCACCCGGGGACAGGCTGACACTGAAGCTTTCTTT
TRBJ2-1 | TRBV24-1 | 17 | TRBD1 | few | CATSVNMGQGQVDEQFF | TGTGCCACCAGTGTTAATATGGGACAGGGCCAGGTCGATGAGCAGTTCTTC
TRBJ1-1 | TRBV20-1 | 14 | NA | many | CSARPPPLNTEAFF | TGCAGTGCTAGGCCTCCTCCTTTGAACACTGAAGCTTTCTTT
TRBJ2-5 | TRBV28 | 16 | TRBD2 | NA | CASSPWASGRTETQYF | TGTGCCAGCAGTCCCTGGGCTAGCGGGAGGACAGAGACCCAGTACTTC
TRBJ2-4 | TRBV18 | 14 | TRBD2 | many | CASSPGTSYDIQYF | TGTGCCAGCTCACCAGGGACTAGTTATGACATTCAGTACTTC
TRBJ1-6 | TRBV4-2 | 17 | NA | few | CASSHTLGGSGNSPLHF | TGTGCCAGCAGCCACACTTTGGGAGGGAGCGGTAATTCACCCCTCCACTTT
TRBJ2-3 | TRBV6-1 | 21 | TRBD2 | NA | CASSPIRGRGLAGGLTDTQYF | TGTGCCAGCAGTCCAATACGGGGGAGGGGACTAGCGGGAGGTTTGACAGATACGCAGTATTTT
TRBJ2-7 | TRBV11-2 | 15 | NA | many | CASRIPPRYSYEQYF | TGTGCCAGCAGAATCCCCCCCAGGTACTCCTACGAGCAGTACTTC
TRBJ2-5 | TRBV11-1 | 13 | NA | many | CASSLSLGETQYF | TGTGCCAGCAGCTTATCACTGGGAGAGACCCAGTACTTC
TRBJ1-1 | TRBV7-9 | 14 | TRBD1 | NA | CASSRQGMNTEAFF | TGTGCCAGCAGCCGACAGGGGATGAACACTGAAGCTTTCTTT
TRBJ2-7 | TRBV27 | 19 | TRBD1 | NA | CASSLRRGQGLLKPYEQYF | TGTGCCAGCAGTTTAAGGCGGGGACAGGGTCTTCTAAAACCGTACGAGCAGTACTTC
TRBJ1-2 | TRBV7-2 | 14 | NA | few | CASSLVGTGTGYTF | TGTGCCAGCAGCTTAGTAGGAACAGGGACCGGCTACACCTTC
TRBJ2-7 | TRBV10-2 | 16 | TRBD2 | many | CAPLYPGLASFHEQYF | TGCGCCCCCCTTTATCCGGGACTAGCGTCCTTCCACGAGCAGTACTTC
TRBJ2-1 | TRBV2 | 16 | TRBD1 | few | CASRALDRGFYNEQFF | TGTGCCAGCAGAGCACTGGACAGGGGATTCTACAATGAGCAGTTCTTC
TRBJ2-3 | TRBV6-5 | 11 | NA | few | CASSYSDTQYF | TGTGCCAGCAGTTACTCCGATACGCAGTATTTT
TRBJ1-2 | TRBV30 | 13 | NA | NA | CAWSNGDSYGYTF | TGTGCCTGGAGTAACGGGGACTCCTATGGCTACACCTTC
TRBJ2-3 | TRBV5-1 | 15 | NA | NA | CASSLNERTSDTQYF | TGCGCCAGCAGCTTGAACGAACGGACATCCGATACGCAGTATTTT
TRBJ2-7 | TRBV9 | 14 | NA | few | CASSVRDSSYEQYF | TGTGCCAGCAGCGTGCGGGACAGCTCCTACGAGCAGTACTTC
TRBJ2-3 | TRBV28 | 15 | NA | few | CASILGGSGRDTQYF | TGTGCCAGCATCCTAGGGGGGAGTGGGAGGGATACGCAGTATTTT